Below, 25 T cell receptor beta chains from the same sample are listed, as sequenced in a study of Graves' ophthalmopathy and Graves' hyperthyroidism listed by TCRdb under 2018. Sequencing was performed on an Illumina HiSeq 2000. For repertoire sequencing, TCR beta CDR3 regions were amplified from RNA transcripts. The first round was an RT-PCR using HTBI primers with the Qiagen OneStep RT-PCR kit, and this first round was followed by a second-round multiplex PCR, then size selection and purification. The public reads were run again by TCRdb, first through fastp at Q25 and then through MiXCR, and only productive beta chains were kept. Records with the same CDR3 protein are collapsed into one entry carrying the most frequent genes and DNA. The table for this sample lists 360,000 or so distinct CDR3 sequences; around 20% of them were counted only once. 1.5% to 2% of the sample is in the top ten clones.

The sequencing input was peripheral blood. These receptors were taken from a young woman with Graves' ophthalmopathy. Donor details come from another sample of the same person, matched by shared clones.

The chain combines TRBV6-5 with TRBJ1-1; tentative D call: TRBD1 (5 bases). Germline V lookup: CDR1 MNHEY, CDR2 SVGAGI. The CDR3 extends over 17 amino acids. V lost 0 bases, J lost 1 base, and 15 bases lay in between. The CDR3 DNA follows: TGTGCCAGCAGTTACTCCTTTCCATGGGGGGGGAACACTGAAGCTTTCTTT. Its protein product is CASSYSFPWGGNTEAFF.

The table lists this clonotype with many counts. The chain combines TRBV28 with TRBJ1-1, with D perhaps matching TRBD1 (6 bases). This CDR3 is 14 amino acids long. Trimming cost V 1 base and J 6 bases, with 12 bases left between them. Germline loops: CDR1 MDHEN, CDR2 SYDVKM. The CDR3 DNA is TGTGCCAGCAGTTTATCCCCGACAGGTTCTGAAGCTTTCTTT. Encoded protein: CASSLSPTGSEAFF.

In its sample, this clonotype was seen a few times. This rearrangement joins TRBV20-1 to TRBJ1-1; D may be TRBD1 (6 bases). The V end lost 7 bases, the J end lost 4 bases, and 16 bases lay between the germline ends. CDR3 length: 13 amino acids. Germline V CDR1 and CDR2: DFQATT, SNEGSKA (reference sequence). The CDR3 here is CSGPPGGLTEAFF. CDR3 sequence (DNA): TGCAGTGGCCCCCCCGGGGGGCTCACTGAAGCTTTCTTT.

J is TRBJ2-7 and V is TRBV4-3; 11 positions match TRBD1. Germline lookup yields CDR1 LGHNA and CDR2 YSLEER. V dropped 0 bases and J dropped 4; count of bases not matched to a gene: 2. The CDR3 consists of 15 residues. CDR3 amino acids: CASSQDGTGGYEQYF. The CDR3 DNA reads TGCGCCAGCAGCCAAGACGGGACAGGGGGGTACGAGCAGTACTTC.

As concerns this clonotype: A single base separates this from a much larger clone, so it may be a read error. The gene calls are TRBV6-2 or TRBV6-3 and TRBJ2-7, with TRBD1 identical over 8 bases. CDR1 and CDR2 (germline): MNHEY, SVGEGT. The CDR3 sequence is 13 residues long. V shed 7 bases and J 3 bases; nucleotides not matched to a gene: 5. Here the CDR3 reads CASKTTGVYEQYF. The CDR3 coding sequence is TGTGCCAGCAAAACGACAGGGGTCTACGAGCAGTACTTC.

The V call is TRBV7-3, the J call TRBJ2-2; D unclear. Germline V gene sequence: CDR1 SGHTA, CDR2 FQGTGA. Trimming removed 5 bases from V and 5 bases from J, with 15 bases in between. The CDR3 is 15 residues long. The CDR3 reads CASSQDAQATGELFF. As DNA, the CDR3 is TGTGCCAGCAGCCAGGACGCCCAGGCTACCGGGGAGCTGTTTTTT.

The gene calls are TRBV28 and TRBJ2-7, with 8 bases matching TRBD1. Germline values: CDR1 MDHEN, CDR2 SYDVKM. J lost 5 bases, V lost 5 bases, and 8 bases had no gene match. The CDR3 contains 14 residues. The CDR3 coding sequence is TGTGCCAGCAGTCCCGGACAGGGTCCCCACGAGCAGTACTTC. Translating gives CASSPGQGPHEQYF.

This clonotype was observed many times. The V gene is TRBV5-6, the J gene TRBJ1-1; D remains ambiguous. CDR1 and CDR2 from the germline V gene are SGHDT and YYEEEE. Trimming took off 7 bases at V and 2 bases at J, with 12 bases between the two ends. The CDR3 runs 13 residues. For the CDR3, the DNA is TGTGCCAGCTCCGGAAGTGGAAACACTGAAGCTTTCTTT. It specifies CASSGSGNTEAFF.

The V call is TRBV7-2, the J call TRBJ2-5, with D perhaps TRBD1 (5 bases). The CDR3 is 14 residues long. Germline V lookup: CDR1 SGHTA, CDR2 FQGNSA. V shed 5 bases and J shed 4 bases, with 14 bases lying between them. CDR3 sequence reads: CASSAWGTPETQYF. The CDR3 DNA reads TGTGCCAGCAGCGCTTGGGGCACCCCAGAGACCCAGTACTTC. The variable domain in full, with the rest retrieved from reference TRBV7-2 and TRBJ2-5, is GAGVSQSPSNKVTEKGKDVELRCDPISGHTALYWYRQSLGQGLEFLIYFQGNSAPDKSGLPSDRFSAERTGGSVSTLTIQRTQQEDSAVYLCASSAWGTPETQYFGPGTRLLVL.

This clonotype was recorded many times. CDR3 residues: CASRFQGSPSYEQYF. In DNA, the CDR3 is TGTGCCAGCAGATTCCAGGGATCTCCCTCCTACGAGCAGTACTTC. The chain combines TRBV6-5 with TRBJ2-7; D is perhaps TRBD1 (5 bases). Trimming shortened V by 6 bases and J by 0 bases, and 15 bases separated the two germline ends. Germline loops: CDR1 MNHEY, CDR2 SVGAGI. The CDR3 is 15 residues long.

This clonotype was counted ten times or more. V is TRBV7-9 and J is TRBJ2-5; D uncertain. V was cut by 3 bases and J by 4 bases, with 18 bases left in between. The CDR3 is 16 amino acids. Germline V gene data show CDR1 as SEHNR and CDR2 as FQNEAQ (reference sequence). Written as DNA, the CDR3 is TGTGCCAGCAGCTTCACCCCCGGCCCCCCAAGAGAGACCCAGTACTTC. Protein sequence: CASSFTPGPPRETQYF. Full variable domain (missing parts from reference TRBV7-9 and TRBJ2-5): DTGVSQNPRHKITKRGQNVTFRCDPISEHNRLYWYRQTLGQGPEFLTYFQNEAQLEKSRLLSDRFSAERPKGSFSTLEIQRTEQGDSAMYLCASSFTPGPPRETQYFGPGTRLLVL.

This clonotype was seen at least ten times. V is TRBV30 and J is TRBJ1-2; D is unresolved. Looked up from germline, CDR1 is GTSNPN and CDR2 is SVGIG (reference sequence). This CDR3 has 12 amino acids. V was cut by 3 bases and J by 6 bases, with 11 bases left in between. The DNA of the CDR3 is TGTGCCTGGAGGGGGTCTCACGATGGCTACACCTTC. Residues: CAWRGSHDGYTF. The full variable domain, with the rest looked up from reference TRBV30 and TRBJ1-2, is SQTIHQWPATLVQPVGSPLSLECTVEGTSNPNLYWYRQAAGRGLQLLFYSVGIGQISSEVPQNLSASRPQDRQFILSSKKLLLSDSGFYLCAWRGSHDGYTFGSGTRLTVV.

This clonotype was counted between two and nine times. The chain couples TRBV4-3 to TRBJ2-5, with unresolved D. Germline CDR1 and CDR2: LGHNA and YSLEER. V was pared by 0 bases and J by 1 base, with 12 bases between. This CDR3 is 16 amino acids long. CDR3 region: CASSQDTPDFQETQYF. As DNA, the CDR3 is TGCGCCAGCAGCCAAGACACTCCAGATTTCCAAGAGACCCAGTACTTC.

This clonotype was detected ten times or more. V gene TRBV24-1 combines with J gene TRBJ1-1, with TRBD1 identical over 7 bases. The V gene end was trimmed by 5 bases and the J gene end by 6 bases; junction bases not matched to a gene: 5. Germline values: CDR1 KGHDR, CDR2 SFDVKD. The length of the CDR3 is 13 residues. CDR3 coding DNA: TGTGCCACCAGTGGAGCAGGGGGACCTGAAGCTTTCTTT. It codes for CATSGAGGPEAFF.

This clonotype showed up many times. CDR3 sequence reads: CASSQQDLGANVLTF. The CDR3 nucleotides read TGTGCCAGCAGCCAACAAGACTTAGGGGCCAACGTCCTGACTTTC. This sequence joins TRBV4-2 and TRBJ2-6; D uncertain. The ends were cut back, 2 bases at V and 4 bases at J, with 9 bases in the middle. The CDR3 spans 15 residues. The germline V gene has CDR1 LGHNA and CDR2 YNFKEQ.

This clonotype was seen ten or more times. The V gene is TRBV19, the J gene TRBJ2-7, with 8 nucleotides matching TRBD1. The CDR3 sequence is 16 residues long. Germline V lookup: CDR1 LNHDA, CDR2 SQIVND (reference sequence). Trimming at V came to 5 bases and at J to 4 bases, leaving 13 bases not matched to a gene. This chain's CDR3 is CASSRRTGRGSYEQYF. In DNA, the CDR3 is TGTGCCAGTAGTCGACGGACAGGGCGAGGTTCTTACGAGCAGTACTTC.

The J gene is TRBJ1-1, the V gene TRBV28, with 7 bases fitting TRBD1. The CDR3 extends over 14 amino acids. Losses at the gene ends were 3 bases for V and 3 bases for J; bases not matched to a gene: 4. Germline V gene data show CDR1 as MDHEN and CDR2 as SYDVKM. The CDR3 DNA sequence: TGTGCCAGCAGTTTGCACAGGGGTGACACTGAAGCTTTCTTT. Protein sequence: CASSLHRGDTEAFF.

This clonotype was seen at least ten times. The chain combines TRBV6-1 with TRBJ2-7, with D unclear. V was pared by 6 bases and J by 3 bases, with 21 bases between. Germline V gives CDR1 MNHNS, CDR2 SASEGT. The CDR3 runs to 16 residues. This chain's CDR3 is CASSPKGPGPNYEQYF. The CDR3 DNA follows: TGTGCCAGCAGCCCGAAAGGCCCCGGGCCCAACTACGAGCAGTACTTC.

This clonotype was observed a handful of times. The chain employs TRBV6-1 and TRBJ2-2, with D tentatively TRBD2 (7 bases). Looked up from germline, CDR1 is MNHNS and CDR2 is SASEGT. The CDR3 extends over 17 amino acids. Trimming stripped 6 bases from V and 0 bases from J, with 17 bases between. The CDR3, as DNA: TGTGCCAGCAGCCCCTATGGGGGGGCTGCGAACACCGGGGAGCTGTTTTTT. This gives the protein CASSPYGGAANTGELFF.

CDR3 in DNA: TGTGCCAGCAGCTTGGAACGGGAGGCGGCTGAAGCTTTCTTT. It specifies CASSLEREAAEAFF. V gene TRBV5-4 combines with J gene TRBJ1-1; D is unclear. The germline V and J ends were trimmed by 0 bases and 6 bases, with 12 bases remaining between them. CDR3 length equals 14 residues. The V gene's germline CDR1 is SGHNT and CDR2 YYREEE (reference sequence). Combining the CDR3 with reference TRBV5-4 and TRBJ1-1 gives the whole variable domain ETGVTQSPTHLIKTRGQQVTLRCSSQSGHNTVSWYQQALGQGPQFIFQYYREEENGRGNFPPRFSGLQFPNYSSELNVNALELDDSALYLCASSLEREAAEAFFGQGTRLTVV.

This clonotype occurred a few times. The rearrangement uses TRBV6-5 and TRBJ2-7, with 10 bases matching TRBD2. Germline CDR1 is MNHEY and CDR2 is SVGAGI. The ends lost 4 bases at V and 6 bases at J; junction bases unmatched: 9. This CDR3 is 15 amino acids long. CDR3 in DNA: TGTGCCAGCAGTTCAGCGGTACTAGCGGGGAGCGAGCAGTACTTC. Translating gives CASSSAVLAGSEQYF.

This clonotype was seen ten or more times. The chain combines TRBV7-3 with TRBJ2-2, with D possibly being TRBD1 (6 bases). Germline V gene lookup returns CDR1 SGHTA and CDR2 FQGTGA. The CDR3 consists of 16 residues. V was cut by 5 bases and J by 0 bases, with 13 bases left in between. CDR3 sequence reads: CASSRVGQTNTGELFF. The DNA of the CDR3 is TGTGCCAGCAGCCGAGTTGGACAGACGAACACCGGGGAGCTGTTTTTT.

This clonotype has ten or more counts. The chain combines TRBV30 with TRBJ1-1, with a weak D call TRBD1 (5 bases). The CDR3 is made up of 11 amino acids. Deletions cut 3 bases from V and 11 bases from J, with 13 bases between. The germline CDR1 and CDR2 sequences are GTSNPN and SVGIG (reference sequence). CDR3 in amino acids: CAWRVWGLAFF. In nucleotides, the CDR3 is TGTGCCTGGAGGGTATGGGGGTTGGCTTTCTTT.

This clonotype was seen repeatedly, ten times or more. In DNA form, the CDR3 reads TGTGCCAGCAGTTTCGGGCGGACCTCCTACGAGCAGTACTTC. Residues: CASSFGRTSYEQYF. This chain uses TRBV27 with TRBJ2-7; D gene ambiguous. V was pared by 3 bases and J by 0 bases, with 9 bases between. The germline CDR1 and CDR2 sequences are MNHEY and SMNVEV (reference sequence). The CDR3 is made up of 14 amino acids.

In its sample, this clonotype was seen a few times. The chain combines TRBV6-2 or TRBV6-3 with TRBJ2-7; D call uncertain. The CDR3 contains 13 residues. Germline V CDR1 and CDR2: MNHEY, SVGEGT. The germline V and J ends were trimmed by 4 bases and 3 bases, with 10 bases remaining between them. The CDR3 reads CASSLRAVYEQYF. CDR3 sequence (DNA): TGTGCCAGCAGTTTAAGGGCGGTCTACGAGCAGTACTTC.